Listed below are T cell receptor gamma chains from one sample, sequenced in a study of Vδ1+ human thymocytes. TCRdb reprocessed the multiplex PCR reads using CATT. In the table there are about 36,000 gamma-chain clones, 20% to 25% of which are singletons. Sequenced sample: Vdelta1+ gamma-delta thymocytes from the thymus. All receptors come from a girl under three years old who had congenital heart surgery. Both conserved end residues are part of each CDR3. Clone size is shown for a subset of rows, as once, few, many or a class of expanded clone.

TRGJ1/TRGJ2 | few | TRGV2 | TGTGCCACCTGGGACGGACAGAATAAGAAACTCTTT | CATWDGQNKKLF
TRGJ1/TRGJ2 | - | TRGV9 | TGTGCCTTGTGGGAGGTAGGGGCAGTCAATTATTATAAGAAACTCTTT | CALWEVGAVNYYKKLF
TRGJ1/TRGJ2 | - | TRGV4 | TGTGCCACCTGGGATGGGGCGATTCATTATAAGAAACTCTTT | CATWDGAIHYKKLF
TRGJ1/TRGJ2 | many | TRGV9 | TGTGCCTTGTGGGAGGTGCGGAGTTATAAGAAACTCTTT | CALWEVRSYKKLF
TRGJ1/TRGJ2 | - | TRGV8 | TGTGCCACCTGGGATGGGCAGCATTATAAGGAACTCTTT | CATWDGQHYKELF
TRGJ1/TRGJ2 | - | TRGV9 | TGTGCCTTGTGGGAAAGGAAACTCTTT | CALWERKLF
TRGJP1 | - | TRGV9 | TGTGCCTTGTGGGAGGCCCATAGGACTGGTTGGTTCAAGATATTT | CALWEAHRTGWFKIF
TRGJ1/TRGJ2 | - | TRGV2 | TGTGCCACCCGGGACGGGCAAGATTATTATAAGAAACTCTTT | CATRDGQDYYKKLF
TRGJ1/TRGJ2 | - | TRGV9 | TGTGCCTTGTGGGAGGTGATTGGGAATTATAAGAAACTCTTT | CALWEVIGNYKKLF
TRGJ1/TRGJ2 | few | TRGV2 | TGTGCCACCTGGGAGTCTGTTCGTACGAAACTCTTT | CATWESVRTKLF
TRGJP2 | few | TRGV8 | TGTGCCACCTGGCGTGAGGATTGGATCAAGACGTTT | CATWREDWIKTF
TRGJ1/TRGJ2 | - | TRGV2 | TGTGCCACCTGGGACGGGCACAAGAAGAAACTCTTT | CATWDGHKKKLF
TRGJ1/TRGJ2 | - | TRGV8 | TGTGCCACCTGGGACCCTTTTATGAAACTCTTT | CATWDPFMKLF
TRGJ1/TRGJ2 | few | TRGV5 | TGTGCCACCTGGGGATGTGAGAAACTCTTT | CATWGCEKLF